This entry concerns a single TCR beta chain. One junction end does not reproduce the germline sequence, and a read error may be involved. This sample was taken from a study of blood T cell repertoires in COVID-19. CDR1 and CDR2 from the germline V gene are SEHNR and FQNEAQ (reference sequence). The CDR3 covers 13 residues. TCRdb's copy holds only in-frame clones and misses some; the assay was immunoSEQ multiplex PCR. The sample has roughly 460,000 clones, 80% to 90% seen once. This clonotype originated in a man between 18 and 29 years old with COVID-19, enrolled during active disease. Sequenced input: peripheral blood. This chain uses TRBV7-9 with TRBJ2-5; 8 nucleotides match TRBD1. This CDR3 reads CASSLEVPGQVDF. CDR3 bases: TGTGCCAGCAGCTTAGAAGTCCCGGGACAGGTCGACTTC.